The clone carrying this T cell receptor (beta chain) was detected once. This entry is derived from a study of shared clonotypes between healthy human individuals. An even split of each subset's genomic DNA across several immunoSEQ plates was performed. Data came from immunoSEQ multiplex PCR; TCRdb stores just in-frame clones and leaves some out. Among about 730,000 clones listed, over 60% were seen once. The germline V gene encodes CDR1 SEHNR and CDR2 FQNEAQ (reference sequence). V was trimmed by 5 bases and J by 6 bases, leaving 16 bases between them. This CDR3 comprises 14 residues. The material sequenced was memory CD4+ T cells sorted from blood. Described subset: CD45RA-negative fraction. This receptor was taken from a woman aged 25 to 39 in good health. This rearrangement joins TRBV7-9 to TRBJ2-5; D is unresolved. CDR3 DNA sequence: TGTGCCAGCAGCCCCGAACACAGTTTTCAGACCCAGTACTTC. Translation: CASSPEHSFQTQYF.